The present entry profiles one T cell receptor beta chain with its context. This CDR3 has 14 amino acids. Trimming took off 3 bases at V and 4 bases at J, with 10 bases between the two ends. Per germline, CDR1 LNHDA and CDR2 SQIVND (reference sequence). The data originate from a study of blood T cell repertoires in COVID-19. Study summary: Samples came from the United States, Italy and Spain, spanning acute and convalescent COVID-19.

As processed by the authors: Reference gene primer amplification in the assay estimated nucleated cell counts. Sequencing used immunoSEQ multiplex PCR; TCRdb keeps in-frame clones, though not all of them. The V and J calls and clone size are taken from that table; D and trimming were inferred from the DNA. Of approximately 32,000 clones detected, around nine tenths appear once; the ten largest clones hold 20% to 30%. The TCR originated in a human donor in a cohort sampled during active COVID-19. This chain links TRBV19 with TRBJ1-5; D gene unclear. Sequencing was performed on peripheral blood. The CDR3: CASSILQVNQPQHF. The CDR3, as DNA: TGTGCCAGTAGTATCCTTCAGGTTAATCAGCCCCAGCATTTT.